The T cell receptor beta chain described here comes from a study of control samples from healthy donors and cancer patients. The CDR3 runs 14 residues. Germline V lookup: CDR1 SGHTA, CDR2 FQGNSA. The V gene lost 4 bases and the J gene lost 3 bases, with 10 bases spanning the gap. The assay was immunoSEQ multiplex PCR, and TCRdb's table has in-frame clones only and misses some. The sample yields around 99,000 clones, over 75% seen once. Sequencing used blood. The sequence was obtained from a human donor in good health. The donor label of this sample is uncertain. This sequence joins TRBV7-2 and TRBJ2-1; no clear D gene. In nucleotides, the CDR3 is TGTGCCAGCAGCTCCTCCGTGAGCTACAATGAGCAGTTCTTC. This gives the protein CASSSSVSYNEQFF.